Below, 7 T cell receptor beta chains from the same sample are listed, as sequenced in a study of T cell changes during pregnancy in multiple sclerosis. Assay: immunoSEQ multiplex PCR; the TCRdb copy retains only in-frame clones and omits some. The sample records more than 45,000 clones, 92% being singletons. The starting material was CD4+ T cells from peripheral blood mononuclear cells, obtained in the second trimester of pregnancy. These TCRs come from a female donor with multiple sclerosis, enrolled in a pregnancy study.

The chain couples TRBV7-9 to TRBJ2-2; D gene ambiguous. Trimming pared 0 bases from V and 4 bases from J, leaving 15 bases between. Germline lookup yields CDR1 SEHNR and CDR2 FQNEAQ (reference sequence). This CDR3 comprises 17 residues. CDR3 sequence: CASSLAVGPITTGELFF. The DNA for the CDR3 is TGTGCCAGCAGCTTAGCGGTTGGTCCTATAACCACCGGGGAGCTGTTTTTT.

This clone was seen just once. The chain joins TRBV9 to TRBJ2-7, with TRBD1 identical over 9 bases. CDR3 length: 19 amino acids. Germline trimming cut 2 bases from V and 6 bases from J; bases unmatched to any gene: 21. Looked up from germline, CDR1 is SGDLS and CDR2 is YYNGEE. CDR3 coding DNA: TGTGCCAGCAGCGTGTCCGGGGGCCTACCGGGACAGGGCATAGGCGAGCAGTACTTC. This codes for CASSVSGGLPGQGIGEQYF. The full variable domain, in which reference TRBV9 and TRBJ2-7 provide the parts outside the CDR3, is DSGVTQTPKHLITATGQRVTLRCSPRSGDLSVYWYQQSLDQGLQFLIQYYNGEERAKGNILERFSAQQFPDLHSELNLSSLELGDSALYFCASSVSGGLPGQGIGEQYFGPGTRLTVT.

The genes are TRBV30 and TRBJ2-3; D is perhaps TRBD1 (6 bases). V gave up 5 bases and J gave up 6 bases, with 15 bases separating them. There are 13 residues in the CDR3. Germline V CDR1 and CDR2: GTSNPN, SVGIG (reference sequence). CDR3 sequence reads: CAWVRQGSDTQYF. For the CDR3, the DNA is TGTGCCTGGGTAAGGCAGGGGTCGGATACGCAGTATTTT.

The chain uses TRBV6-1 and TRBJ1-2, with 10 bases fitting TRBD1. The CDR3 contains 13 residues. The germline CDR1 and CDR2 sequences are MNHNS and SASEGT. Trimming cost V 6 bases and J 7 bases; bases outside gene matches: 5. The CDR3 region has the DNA TGTGCCAGCAGGGAGACAGGGGGCGGTGGCTACACCTTC. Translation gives CASRETGGGGYTF.

The CDR3 loop is CSVRGLAGLYEQYF. CDR3 bases: TGCAGCGTCCGAGGACTAGCGGGGCTTTACGAGCAGTACTTC. This chain joins TRBV29-1 and TRBJ2-7; 12 nucleotides line up with TRBD2. Germline V CDR1 and CDR2: SQVTM, ANQGSEA. The CDR3 runs 14 residues. V trimming: 6 bases; J trimming: 4 bases; junction bases outside the gene matches: 7.

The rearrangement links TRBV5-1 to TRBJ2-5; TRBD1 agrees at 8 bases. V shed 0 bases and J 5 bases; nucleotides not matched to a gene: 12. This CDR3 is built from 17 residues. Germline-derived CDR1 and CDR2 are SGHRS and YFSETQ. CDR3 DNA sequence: TGCGCCAGCAGCTTGGGCCGATCATCGGACAGGGCCGAGACCCAGTACTTC. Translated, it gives CASSLGRSSDRAETQYF.

This CDR3 reads CASSPPTGSINEKLFF. The CDR3 DNA follows: TGTGCCAGCTCACCACCGACGGGGAGCATTAATGAAAAACTGTTTTTT. This rearrangement joins TRBV18 to TRBJ1-4; D uncertain. Between the trimmed V and J ends, which lost 0 bases and 4 bases, there was a span of 12 bases. The CDR3 totals 16 residues. CDR1 is KGHSH, CDR2 LQKENI, per germline.